A selection of T cell receptor beta chains follows, all from one sample in a study of cytomegalovirus exposure and HLA in healthy donors. Sequenced by immunoSEQ multiplex PCR; TCRdb stores in-frame clones only, minus some. The sample includes roughly 280,000 clones, 65% to 85% of them seen just once. Sequenced: PBMCs. The source is a female donor in good health and CMV-seronegative. Both conserved end residues are part of each CDR3. The D gene is left open where the match is weak. Not every row has a clone size; where given, it reads once, few, many or a size class.

>16|TRBV27|NA|TRBJ2-7|NA
TGTGCCAGCAGATCAGGGGGAGGCAGGTTGTCCTACGAGCAGTACTTC
CASRSGGGRLSYEQYF
>14|TRBV2|NA|TRBJ1-2|NA
TGTGCCAGCACCCGTCCCGCAGGGCCGAGTGGCTACACCTTC
CASTRPAGPSGYTF
>15|TRBV11-3|once|TRBJ2-1|TRBD2
TGTGCCAGCAGCGCCGGGACTAGGGGGGTTGTTGAGCAGTTCTTC
CASSAGTRGVVEQFF
>12|TRBV18|NA|TRBJ1-1|TRBD1
TGTGCCAGCTCGTCCAAGGGGACAGGGGAAGTCTTT
CASSSKGTGEVF
>18|TRBV9|NA|TRBJ2-3|TRBD2
TGTGCCAGCAGCGTATTTCCGGCGGCTAGCGGGAGAGCAGATACGCAGTATTTT
CASSVFPAASGRADTQYF
>14|TRBV5-5|few|TRBJ1-1|NA
TGTGCCAGCAGCTTGACCTTATGGACTGATGAAGCTTTCTTT
CASSLTLWTDEAFF
>13|TRBV14|NA|TRBJ1-2|NA
TGTGCCAGCAGCCAAGTAGGAGGAGAGGGCTACACCTTC
CASSQVGGEGYTF
>15|TRBV9|NA|TRBJ2-3|TRBD2
TGTGCCAGCAGCGGCGTAGCGGGGGCCTTACATACGCAGTATTTT
CASSGVAGALHTQYF
>15|TRBV10-3|NA|TRBJ2-5|TRBD2
TGTGCCATCAGTGAGCCTCACTTAGCGGGAGAGACCCAGTACTTC
CAISEPHLAGETQYF
>13|TRBV2|NA|TRBJ2-2|NA
TGTGCCAGCAGCGACAGCATCCCCGGGGAGCTGTTTTTT
CASSDSIPGELFF
>16|TRBV10-1|NA|TRBJ2-7|NA
TGCGCCAGCAGTGAGCTCTTAGGGGCGGAACGGCGCGGGCAGTACTTC
CASSELLGAERRGQYF
>13|TRBV5-5|NA|TRBJ2-5|TRBD2
TGTGCCAGCAGCAGGGACTATCAAGAGACCCAGTACTTC
CASSRDYQETQYF
>14|TRBV6-1|NA|TRBJ1-1|NA
TGTGCCAGCAGTCGAAGTTGGGAGGGGTGGGAAGCTTTCTTT
CASSRSWEGWEAFF